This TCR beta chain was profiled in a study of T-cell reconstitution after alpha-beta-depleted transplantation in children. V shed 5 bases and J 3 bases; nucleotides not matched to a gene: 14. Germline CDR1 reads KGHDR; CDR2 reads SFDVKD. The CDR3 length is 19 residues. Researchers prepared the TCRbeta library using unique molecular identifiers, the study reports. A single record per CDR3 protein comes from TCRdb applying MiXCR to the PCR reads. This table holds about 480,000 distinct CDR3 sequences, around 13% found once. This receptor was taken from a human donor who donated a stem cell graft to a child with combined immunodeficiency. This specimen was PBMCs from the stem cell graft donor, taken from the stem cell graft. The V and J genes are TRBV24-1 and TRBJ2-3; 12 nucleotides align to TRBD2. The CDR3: CATSATPGLAGLRTDTQYF. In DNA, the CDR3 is TGTGCCACCAGTGCAACCCCCGGACTAGCGGGACTGCGGACAGATACGCAGTATTTT.